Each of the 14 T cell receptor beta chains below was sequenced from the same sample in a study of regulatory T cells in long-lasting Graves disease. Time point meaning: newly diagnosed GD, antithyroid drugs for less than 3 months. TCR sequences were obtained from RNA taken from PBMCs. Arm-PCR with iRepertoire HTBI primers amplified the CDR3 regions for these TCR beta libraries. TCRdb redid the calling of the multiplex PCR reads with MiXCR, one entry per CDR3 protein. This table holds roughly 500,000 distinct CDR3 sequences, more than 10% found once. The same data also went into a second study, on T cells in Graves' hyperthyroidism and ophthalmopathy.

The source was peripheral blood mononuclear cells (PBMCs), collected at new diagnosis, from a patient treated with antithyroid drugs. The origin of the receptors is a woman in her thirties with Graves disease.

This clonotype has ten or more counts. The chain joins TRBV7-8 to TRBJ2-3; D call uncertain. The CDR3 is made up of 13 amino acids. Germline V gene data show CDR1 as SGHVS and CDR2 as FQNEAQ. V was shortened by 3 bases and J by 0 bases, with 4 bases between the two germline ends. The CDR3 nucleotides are TGTGCCAGCAGCTTTTCTAGCACAGATACGCAGTATTTT. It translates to CASSFSSTDTQYF.

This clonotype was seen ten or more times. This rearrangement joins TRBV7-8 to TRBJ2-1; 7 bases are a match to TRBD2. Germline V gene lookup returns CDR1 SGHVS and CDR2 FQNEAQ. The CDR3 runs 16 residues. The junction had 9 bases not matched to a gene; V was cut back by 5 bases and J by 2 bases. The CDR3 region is CASSVTPLAAYNEQFF. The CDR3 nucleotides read TGTGCCAGCAGCGTCACCCCTCTAGCGGCCTACAATGAGCAGTTCTTC.

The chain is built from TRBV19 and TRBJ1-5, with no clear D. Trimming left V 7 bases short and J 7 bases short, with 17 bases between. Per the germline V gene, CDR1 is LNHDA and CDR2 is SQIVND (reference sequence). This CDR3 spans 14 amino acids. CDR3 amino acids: CASNNRASGQPQHF. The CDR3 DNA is TGTGCCAGTAACAACCGGGCCAGCGGGCAGCCCCAGCATTTT.

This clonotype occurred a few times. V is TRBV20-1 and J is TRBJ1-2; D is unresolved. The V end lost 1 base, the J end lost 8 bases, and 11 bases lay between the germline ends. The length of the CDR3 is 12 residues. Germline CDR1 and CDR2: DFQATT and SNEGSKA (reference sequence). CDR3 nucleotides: TGCAGTGCTAGAGCCGGGCTTTCGGGCTACACCTTC. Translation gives CSARAGLSGYTF.

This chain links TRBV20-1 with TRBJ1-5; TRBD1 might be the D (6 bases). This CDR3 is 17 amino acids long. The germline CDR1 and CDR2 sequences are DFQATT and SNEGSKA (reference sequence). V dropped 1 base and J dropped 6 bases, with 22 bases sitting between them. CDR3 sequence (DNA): TGCAGTGCTAGAGTTCCGTCTGGGGGGGGGGCAAGTCAGCCCCAGCATTTT. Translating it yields CSARVPSGGGASQPQHF.

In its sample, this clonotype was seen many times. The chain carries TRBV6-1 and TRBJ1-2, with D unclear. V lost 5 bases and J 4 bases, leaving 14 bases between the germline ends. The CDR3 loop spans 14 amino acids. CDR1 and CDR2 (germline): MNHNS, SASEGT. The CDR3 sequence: CASSPDGRLYGYTF. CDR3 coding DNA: TGTGCCAGCAGTCCGGATGGACGGCTCTATGGCTACACCTTC.

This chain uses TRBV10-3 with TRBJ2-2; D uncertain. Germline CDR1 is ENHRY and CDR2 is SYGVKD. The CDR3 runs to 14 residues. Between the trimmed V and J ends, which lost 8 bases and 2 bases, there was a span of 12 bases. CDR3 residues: CAIGRASNTGELFF. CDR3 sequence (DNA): TGTGCCATCGGCCGGGCCTCCAACACCGGGGAGCTGTTTTTT.

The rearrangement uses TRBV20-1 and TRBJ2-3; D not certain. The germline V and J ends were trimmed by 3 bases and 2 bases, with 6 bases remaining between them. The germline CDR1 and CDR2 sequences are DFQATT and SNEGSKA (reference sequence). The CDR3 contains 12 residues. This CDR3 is CSASPDTDTQYF. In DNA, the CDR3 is TGCAGTGCTAGTCCGGACACAGATACGCAGTATTTT.

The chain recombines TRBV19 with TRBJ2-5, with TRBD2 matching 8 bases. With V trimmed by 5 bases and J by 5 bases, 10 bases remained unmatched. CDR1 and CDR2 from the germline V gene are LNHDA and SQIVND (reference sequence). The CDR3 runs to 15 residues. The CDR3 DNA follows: TGTGCCAGTAGTGCCGACGGGGGGGCATGGGAGACCCAGTACTTC. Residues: CASSADGGAWETQYF.

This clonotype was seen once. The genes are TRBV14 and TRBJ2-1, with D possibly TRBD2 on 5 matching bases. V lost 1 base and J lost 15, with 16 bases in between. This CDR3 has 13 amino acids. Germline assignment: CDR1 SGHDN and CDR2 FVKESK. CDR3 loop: CASSQGVWGEGFF. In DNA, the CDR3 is TGTGCCAGCAGCCAAGGGGTCTGGGGTGAGGGGTTCTTC.

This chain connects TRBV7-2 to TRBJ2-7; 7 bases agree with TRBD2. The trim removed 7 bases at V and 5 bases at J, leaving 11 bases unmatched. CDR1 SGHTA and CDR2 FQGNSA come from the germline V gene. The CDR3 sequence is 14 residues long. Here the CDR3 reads CASTIGGSVHEQYF. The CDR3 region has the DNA TGTGCCAGCACCATCGGGGGGAGCGTACACGAGCAGTACTTC.

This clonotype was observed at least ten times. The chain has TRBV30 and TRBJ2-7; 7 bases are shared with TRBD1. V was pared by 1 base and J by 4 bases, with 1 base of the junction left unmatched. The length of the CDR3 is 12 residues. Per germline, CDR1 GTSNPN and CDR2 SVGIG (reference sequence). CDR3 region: CAWSGQGYEQYF. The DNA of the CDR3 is TGTGCCTGGAGTGGACAGGGATACGAGCAGTACTTC.

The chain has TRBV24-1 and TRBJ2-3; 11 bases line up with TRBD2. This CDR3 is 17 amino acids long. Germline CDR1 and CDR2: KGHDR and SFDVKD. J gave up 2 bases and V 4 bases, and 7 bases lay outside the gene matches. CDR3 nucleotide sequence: TGTGCCACCAGTGACTCACTAGCGGGAGCTTACACAGATACGCAGTATTTT. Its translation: CATSDSLAGAYTDTQYF.

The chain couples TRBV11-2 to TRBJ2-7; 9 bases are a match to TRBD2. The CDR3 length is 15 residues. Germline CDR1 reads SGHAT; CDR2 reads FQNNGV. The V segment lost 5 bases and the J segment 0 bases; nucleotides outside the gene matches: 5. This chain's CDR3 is CASSLNSGSSYEQYF. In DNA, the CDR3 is TGTGCCAGCAGCCTTAATAGCGGGAGCTCCTACGAGCAGTACTTC.